Below are 23 T cell receptor beta chains sequenced from a single sample in a study of blood T cell repertoires in COVID-19. Profiled with immunoSEQ multiplex PCR; TCRdb holds only in-frame clones, not every one. The data show about 240,000 clones, with roughly four fifths seen just once and 1.5% to 2% held by the top ten. Sequencing input: peripheral blood. All receptors derive from a man younger than 45 who had recovered from COVID-19.

This rearrangement joins TRBV7-9 to TRBJ1-2; 9 bases agree with TRBD1. V shed 5 bases and J 3 bases; nucleotides not matched to a gene: 10. The CDR3 length is 16 residues. Germline values: CDR1 SEHNR, CDR2 FQNEAQ (reference sequence). CDR3 loop: CASSRKGQGDYYGYTF. The CDR3 nucleotides read TGTGCCAGCAGCCGGAAGGGACAGGGAGACTACTATGGCTACACCTTC.

About this clone: Within the sample, other DNA sequences also encode this same CDR3. The genes are TRBV12-3 or TRBV12-4 and TRBJ1-2; maybe TRBD1 (5 bases). CDR3 length: 12 residues. Trimming pared 5 bases from V and 3 bases from J, leaving 7 bases between. The CDR3 reads CASSLTDYGYTF. CDR3 DNA sequence: TGTGCCAGCAGTCTGACAGACTATGGCTACACCTTC.

The chain employs TRBV21-1 and TRBJ2-7; TRBD1, the D gene given by the table, was not confirmed from the DNA. TRBV21-1 is reported as a pseudogene. This CDR3 has 16 amino acids. Here the CDR3 DNA reads TGTGCCAGCAAACAGATGGACAGGCTCATCAAATACGAGCAGTACGTC. Translation: CASKQMDRLIKYEQYV.

V usage is TRBV4-1 and J usage is TRBJ2-7, with 8 nucleotides matching TRBD1. The CDR3 runs 14 residues. Germline V gene data show CDR1 as MGHRA and CDR2 as YSYEKL. The V and J ends lost 4 bases and 2 bases, in that order; junction bases with no gene match: 4. The CDR3: CASSLRDRTYEQYF. CDR3 in DNA: TGCGCCAGCAGCCTCCGGGACAGGACCTACGAGCAGTACTTC.

The chain couples TRBV29-1 to TRBJ2-3; 9 nucleotides match TRBD2. The CDR3 totals 12 residues. The germline gives CDR1 SQVTM, CDR2 ANQGSEA. Unmatched junction bases numbered 3, after V lost 2 bases and J lost 9 bases. Here the CDR3 reads CSVELAGKTQYF. The DNA for the CDR3 is TGCAGCGTTGAACTAGCGGGGAAAACGCAGTATTTT.

This rearrangement joins TRBV5-6 to TRBJ2-2; D is perhaps TRBD1 (6 bases). The CDR3 sequence is 14 residues long. Trimming took 5 bases from V and 3 from J, leaving 11 bases between them. In germline, CDR1 is SGHDT, CDR2 YYEEEE. This CDR3 reads CASREQGDTGELFF. CDR3 in DNA: TGTGCCAGCAGGGAACAGGGCGACACCGGGGAGCTGTTTTTT.

This sequence joins TRBV7-6 and TRBJ2-5, with TRBD1 as a possible D gene (6 bases). CDR1 and CDR2 from the germline V gene are SGHVS and FNYEAQ. Trimming pared 2 bases from V and 4 bases from J, leaving 11 bases between. This CDR3 comprises 14 residues. CDR3 loop: CASSLSAGVETQYF. As DNA, the CDR3 is TGTGCCAGCAGCTTATCGGCAGGGGTAGAGACCCAGTACTTC.

The chain employs TRBV12-3 or TRBV12-4 and TRBJ1-1; TRBD1 is a possible D gene (5 bases). The CDR3 runs to 13 residues. V lost 6 bases, J lost 4 bases, and 12 bases lay in between. The CDR3 spells CASRGGRGTEAFF. The CDR3 DNA reads TGTGCCAGCAGGGGGGGAAGGGGCACTGAAGCTTTCTTT.

On this clone: The sample contains more than one DNA sequence encoding this CDR3. The V call is TRBV18, the J call TRBJ1-1; tentatively, D is TRBD1 (5 bases). In germline, CDR1 is KGHSH, CDR2 LQKENI. The CDR3 spans 13 residues. V was cut by 2 bases and J by 4 bases, with 8 bases left in between. The CDR3, as DNA: TGTGCCAGCTCACCAGATAGGGGCACTGAAGCTTTCTTT. Its protein product is CASSPDRGTEAFF.

V usage is TRBV9 and J usage is TRBJ2-5, with D tentatively TRBD2 (5 bases). There are 14 residues in the CDR3. Germline V gene lookup returns CDR1 SGDLS and CDR2 YYNGEE. Trimming removed 4 bases from V and 1 base from J, with 11 bases in between. As DNA, the CDR3 is TGTGCCAGCAGCCCTACACTAGGCCAAGAGACCCAGTACTTC. It encodes CASSPTLGQETQYF. The full variable domain, completed using reference TRBV9 and TRBJ2-5, is DSGVTQTPKHLITATGQRVTLRCSPRSGDLSVYWYQQSLDQGLQFLIQYYNGEERAKGNILERFSAQQFPDLHSELNLSSLELGDSALYFCASSPTLGQETQYFGPGTRLLVL.

This clone has more than one count but fewer than ten. The chain has TRBV27 and TRBJ2-5; 15 bases agree with TRBD2. Germline trimming cut 5 bases from V and 5 bases from J; bases unmatched to any gene: 12. Germline values: CDR1 MNHEY, CDR2 SMNVEV (reference sequence). The CDR3 length is 18 residues. The DNA for the CDR3 is TGTGCCAGCAGTCCTAGTCGGGGACTAGCGGGGGGCGGGGAGACCCAGTACTTC. Amino acids: CASSPSRGLAGGGETQYF.

This chain connects TRBV7-2 to TRBJ1-2, with a tentative D call TRBD1 (5 bases). Germline V lookup: CDR1 SGHTA, CDR2 FQGNSA. Trimming pared 0 bases from V and 9 bases from J, leaving 14 bases between. CDR3 size: 14 residues. As DNA, the CDR3 is TGTGCCAGCAGCTTAGCTCAGTCGGGGGGAAGCTACACCTTC. Its translation is CASSLAQSGGSYTF.

The gene calls are TRBV6-5 and TRBJ1-2; TRBD1 aligns across 12 bases. The CDR3 spans 16 residues. J gave up 8 bases and V 3 bases, and 10 bases lay outside the gene matches. The germline V gene encodes CDR1 MNHEY and CDR2 SVGAGI. The CDR3 protein is CASSYQPGQGASGYTF. CDR3 DNA sequence: TGTGCCAGCAGTTATCAACCGGGACAGGGGGCGAGCGGCTACACCTTC.

V gene TRBV9 combines with J gene TRBJ1-2, with 9 bases that match TRBD1. V lost 0 bases to trimming and J lost 8 bases; unmatched junction nucleotides: 17. Germline V gives CDR1 SGDLS, CDR2 YYNGEE. This CDR3 contains 18 residues. As DNA, the CDR3 is TGTGCCAGCAGCGTAGCTACCCCTGGGACAGGGAAAAGGGGAGGCTACACCTTC. It is translated as CASSVATPGTGKRGGYTF.

The chain carries TRBV6-5 and TRBJ2-7, with D tentatively TRBD1 (5 bases). In germline, CDR1 is MNHEY, CDR2 SVGAGI. Trimming shortened V by 6 bases and J by 6 bases, and 18 bases separated the two germline ends. CDR3 length: 14 residues. The CDR3 protein is CASRRTSQGLEQYF. The CDR3 DNA reads TGTGCCAGCAGGCGAACAAGTCAGGGTCTCGAGCAGTACTTC.

J is TRBJ1-2 and V is TRBV2; unclear D gene. Trimming took off 3 bases at V and 2 bases at J, with 10 bases between the two ends. CDR1 is SNHLY, CDR2 FYNNEI, per germline. The CDR3 contains 14 residues. CDR3 nucleotides: TGTGCCAGCAGTGAGGGCTTCTACAACTATGGCTACACCTTC. Translated, it gives CASSEGFYNYGYTF.

With respect to this clone: A read error may produce the germline difference seen at one junction end. The chain has TRBV6-5 and TRBJ2-5; TRBD2 matches 10 bases. Germline V gene data show CDR1 as MNHEY and CDR2 as SVGAGI. The CDR3 is made up of 16 amino acids. CDR3 loop: CASSYGGSGGPETQYF. CDR3 DNA: TGTGCCAGTAGTTACGGGGGTAGCGGGGGGCCGGAGACCCAGTACTTC.

The chain has TRBV4-1 and TRBJ1-5; D remains ambiguous. With 1 base removed from V and 0 bases from J, the gap between germline ends came to 7 bases. Per germline, CDR1 MGHRA and CDR2 YSYEKL. There are 15 residues in the CDR3. The CDR3 is CASSQVDYSNQPQHF. As DNA, the CDR3 is TGCGCCAGCAGCCAAGTGGACTATAGCAATCAGCCCCAGCATTTT.

The V and J genes are TRBV5-6 and TRBJ2-1, with D hard to call. Between the trimmed V and J ends, which lost 4 bases and 15 bases, there was a span of 14 bases. CDR3 length: 11 amino acids. From germline, CDR1 is SGHDT and CDR2 YYEEEE. CDR3: CASSSGPDRFF. CDR3 bases: TGTGCCAGCAGCAGTGGGCCCGATAGGTTCTTC.

The chain is built from TRBV2 and TRBJ2-7; D gene uncertain. V was shortened by 1 base and J by 2 bases, with 12 bases between the two germline ends. CDR1 is SNHLY and CDR2 is FYNNEI in the germline V gene. The CDR3 runs 15 residues. The CDR3 reads CASSEGPSGTYEQYV. In DNA form, the CDR3 reads TGTGCCAGCAGTGAAGGCCCTTCAGGAACCTACGAGCAGTACGTC.

V is TRBV7-3 and J is TRBJ1-2; D call uncertain. The CDR3 length is 14 residues. Germline V gene sequence: CDR1 SGHTA, CDR2 FQGTGA. V gave up 1 base and J gave up 5 bases, with 11 bases separating them. CDR3 DNA: TGTGCCAGCAGCTTAAACCGGGAAAGTTATGGCTACACCTTC. Its protein is CASSLNRESYGYTF. Full variable domain (rest looked up from reference TRBV7-3 and TRBJ1-2): GAGVSQTPSNKVTEKGKYVELRCDPISGHTALYWYRQSLGQGPEFLIYFQGTGAADDSGLPNDRFFAVRPEGSVSTLKIQRTERGDSAVYLCASSLNRESYGYTFGSGTRLTVV.

This chain links TRBV5-1 with TRBJ2-1; 9 bases are a match to TRBD1. The CDR3 is 14 residues long. Germline CDR1 is SGHRS and CDR2 is YFSETQ. V lost 2 bases, J lost 9 bases, and 6 bases stayed unmatched. The CDR3 DNA sequence: TGCGCCAGCAGCTTTGGACAGGGGTTGGGTGAGCAGTTCTTC. This codes for CASSFGQGLGEQFF.

This clone was counted a few times. The CDR3 protein is CASRQGDYGYTF. CDR3 coding DNA: TGCGCCAGCAGACAGGGAGACTATGGCTACACCTTC. The chain has TRBV5-1 and TRBJ1-2, with D perhaps TRBD1 (6 bases). Germline V gene data show CDR1 as SGHRS and CDR2 as YFSETQ. This CDR3 contains 12 residues. Trimming stripped 5 bases from V and 3 bases from J, with 8 bases between.